The 22 T cell receptor beta chains given below trace back to one sample, sequenced in a study of Ad26.COV2.S vaccination and SARS-CoV-2 variants. Clones were read by immunoSEQ multiplex PCR, and TCRdb kept only the in-frame ones, dropping some. The sample yields fewer than 800,000 clones, roughly 90% seen once. Treatment specified: around 19 received Ad26.COV2.S at low or high dose, single or two shots; roughly five received placebo; per-sample allocation not given. On day 63 after the first injection, vaccine and placebo recipients gave samples. Sample: peripheral blood, taken in a trial of Ad26.COV2.S vaccine versus placebo. The receptors shown here come from a person aged 18-60 years who received the Ad26.COV2.S COVID-19 vaccine or a placebo.

CDR3 sequence reads: CASSVGGPEQYF. CDR3 nucleotides: TGTGCCAGCAGTGTGGGGGGTCCGGAGCAGTACTTC. The chain is built from TRBV2 and TRBJ2-7; D may be TRBD2 (6 bases). Germline assignment: CDR1 SNHLY and CDR2 FYNNEI. The V gene lost 4 bases and the J gene lost 7 bases, with 11 bases spanning the gap. The CDR3 totals 12 residues.

The J gene is TRBJ2-1, the V gene TRBV3-1 (or the pseudogene TRBV3-2); 9 bases are shared with TRBD1. This CDR3 comprises 15 residues. Per germline, CDR1 LGHDT and CDR2 YNNKEL (reference sequence). The V segment lost 5 bases and the J segment 10 bases; nucleotides outside the gene matches: 12. This CDR3 is CASSYRDRAYPEQFF. CDR3 in DNA: TGTGCCAGCAGCTACCGGGACAGGGCCTATCCGGAGCAGTTCTTC.

V gene TRBV12-5 combines with J gene TRBJ2-2, with D maybe TRBD1 (6 bases). V lost 6 bases to trimming and J lost 4 bases, with 18 bases between them. Germline CDR1 is LGHNT and CDR2 is FRNRAP. The CDR3 extends over 16 amino acids. CDR3 bases: TGTGCTAGTGGGACCGGGACAACCTATCGCACCGGGGAGCTGTTTTTT. This gives the protein CASGTGTTYRTGELFF.

This sequence joins TRBV19 and TRBJ2-5; D possibly corresponds to TRBD1 (6 bases). Germline-derived CDR1 and CDR2 are LNHDA and SQIVND (reference sequence). Trimming took off 6 bases at V and 0 bases at J, with 11 bases between the two ends. The CDR3 extends over 14 amino acids. For the CDR3, the DNA is TGTGCCAGTAGGGTGGGACAACACCAAGAGACCCAGTACTTC. This codes for CASRVGQHQETQYF.

The chain employs TRBV4-3 and TRBJ1-2; 7 bases align to TRBD1. Germline V lookup: CDR1 LGHNA, CDR2 YSLEER. This CDR3 comprises 15 residues. V was clipped by 0 bases and J by 4 bases; unmatched bases: 5. The CDR3: CASSQDSGGPYGYTF. The CDR3 coding sequence is TGCGCCAGCAGCCAAGATTCAGGGGGTCCCTATGGCTACACCTTC.

This clone was picked up one time. The rearrangement links TRBV19 to TRBJ1-4; D gene uncertain. Trimming left V 3 bases short and J 0 bases short, with 14 bases between. Per the germline V gene, CDR1 is LNHDA and CDR2 is SQIVND (reference sequence). The CDR3 extends over 17 amino acids. CDR3 loop: CASSIRPGSSTNEKLFF. The CDR3 coding sequence is TGTGCCAGTAGTATTAGGCCCGGCAGCTCAACTAATGAAAAACTGTTTTTT.

The chain uses TRBV18 and TRBJ2-7, with 7 bases aligning to TRBD2. The length of the CDR3 is 16 residues. Germline CDR1 KGHSH, CDR2 LQKENI. With 6 bases clipped from V and 2 bases from J, the junction kept 13 bases outside the gene matches. For the CDR3, the DNA is TGTGCCAGCTCTCGGTTGAGCGGGGTTCCTCCCTACGAGCAGTACTTC. Translation: CASSRLSGVPPYEQYF. The whole variable domain, filled in from reference TRBV18 and TRBJ2-7, reads NAGVMQNPRHLVRRRGQEARLRCSPMKGHSHVYWYRQLPEEGLKFMVYLQKENIIDESGMPKERFSAEFPKEGPSILRIQQVVRGDSAAYFCASSRLSGVPPYEQYFGPGTRLTVT.

This chain connects TRBV6-5 to TRBJ1-1; D gene unclear. Trimming took off 5 bases at V and 4 bases at J, with 14 bases between the two ends. Germline V CDR1 and CDR2: MNHEY, SVGAGI. There are 14 residues in the CDR3. The CDR3 DNA is TGTGCCAGCAGTCCTTACGGGGTACCCACTGAAGCTTTCTTT. Translated: CASSPYGVPTEAFF.

This clone appeared a few times. The chain combines TRBV11-2 with TRBJ1-5, with D tentatively TRBD1 (5 bases). CDR3 size: 14 residues. Per the germline V gene, CDR1 is SGHAT and CDR2 is FQNNGV. Deletions cut 3 bases from V and 5 bases from J, with 11 bases between. CDR3 nucleotide sequence: TGTGCCAGCAGCTTCGGGGGGTCGGATCAGCCCCAGCATTTT. This encodes CASSFGGSDQPQHF.

V and J are TRBV7-9 and TRBJ2-7; tentatively, D is TRBD1 (6 bases). V was clipped by 5 bases and J by 6 bases, with 17 bases between them. CDR1 is SEHNR and CDR2 is FQNEAQ in the germline V gene (reference sequence). The CDR3 runs to 14 residues. The CDR3 DNA follows: TGTGCCAGCAGCCAAGTGGTCAGAGGGGGCGAGCAGTACTTC. This codes for CASSQVVRGGEQYF. Looking up the rest from reference TRBV7-9 and TRBJ2-7 gives the full variable domain: DTGVSQNPRHKITKRGQNVTFRCDPISEHNRLYWYRQTLGQGPEFLTYFQNEAQLEKSRLLSDRFSAERPKGSFSTLEIQRTEQGDSAMYLCASSQVVRGGEQYFGPGTRLTVT.

Comments on this clone: The junction and the germline gene differ at one end; a read error may be behind it. The chain recombines TRBV7-3 with TRBJ2-7; 8 positions agree with TRBD1. Germline V gives CDR1 SGHTA, CDR2 FQGTGA. The length of the CDR3 is 14 residues. The CDR3 coding sequence is TGTGCCAGCAGCTTCGGGACAGGCCCATACGGGCAGTACTTC. It encodes CASSFGTGPYGQYF.

This clone was counted a single time. This rearrangement joins TRBV5-6 to TRBJ1-4; TRBD1 agrees at 8 bases. CDR1 and CDR2 from the germline V gene are SGHDT and YYEEEE. V gave up 4 bases and J gave up 5 bases; unmatched junction bases: 4. The CDR3 extends over 14 amino acids. CDR3 DNA: TGTGCCAGCAGCCCGACAGGGGAAAATGAAAAACTGTTTTTT. This translates into CASSPTGENEKLFF.

The rearrangement uses TRBV5-4 and TRBJ2-7; D call uncertain. This CDR3 has 14 residues. CDR1 is SGHNT, CDR2 YYREEE, per germline (reference sequence). Deletions cut 4 bases from V and 5 bases from J, with 16 bases between. CDR3 loop: CASSRGNSGDEQYF. The DNA for the CDR3 is TGTGCCAGCAGCCGTGGGAACAGTGGGGACGAGCAGTACTTC.

The chain carries TRBV6-6 and TRBJ1-6, with unresolved D. Trimming removed 5 bases at V and 2 bases at J, with 13 bases between. Per germline, CDR1 MNHNY and CDR2 SVGAGI (reference sequence). The CDR3 extends over 16 amino acids. The DNA of the CDR3 is TGTGCCAGCAGTCCTATAAGCGGGGCCTATAATTCACCCCTCCACTTT. Amino acid sequence: CASSPISGAYNSPLHF.

This clone came up a few times. The rearrangement uses TRBV5-4 and TRBJ2-1; 16 nucleotides agree with TRBD2. The CDR3 length is 14 residues. The germline V gene encodes CDR1 SGHNT and CDR2 YYREEE (reference sequence). V shed 7 bases, J shed 12 bases, and the junction held 7 bases outside the gene matches. CDR3 sequence reads: CASRPGLAGGLQFF. Written as DNA, the CDR3 is TGTGCCAGCCGTCCGGGACTAGCGGGAGGGTTGCAGTTCTTC. Complete variable domain (other parts from reference TRBV5-4 and TRBJ2-1): ETGVTQSPTHLIKTRGQQVTLRCSSQSGHNTVSWYQQALGQGPQFIFQYYREEENGRGNFPPRFSGLQFPNYSSELNVNALELDDSALYLCASRPGLAGGLQFFGPGTRLTVL.

The chain has TRBV29-1 and TRBJ1-1; no definite D call. Trimming shortened V by 7 bases and J by 5 bases, and 14 bases separated the two germline ends. Germline CDR1 reads SQVTM; CDR2 reads ANQGSEA. The CDR3 is made up of 12 amino acids. CDR3 amino acids: CSARSRITEAFF. CDR3 coding DNA: TGCAGCGCCCGCTCTAGGATAACTGAAGCTTTCTTT.

The chain combines TRBV29-1 with TRBJ1-1, with D tentatively TRBD1 (6 bases). Germline CDR1 SQVTM, CDR2 ANQGSEA. The CDR3 is 12 amino acids. V was cut by 7 bases and J by 4 bases, with 13 bases left in between. The CDR3 region has the DNA TGCAGCGCCGTGGGACAACCCACTGAAGCTTTCTTT. Protein: CSAVGQPTEAFF.

The chain has TRBV5-1 and TRBJ2-7; possibly TRBD1 for D (5 bases). V was clipped by 0 bases and J by 5 bases, with 12 bases between them. The CDR3 runs 14 residues. Germline V CDR1 and CDR2: SGHRS, YFSETQ. The CDR3 nucleotides are TGCGCCAGCAGCTTGGTCCCAGGGTCCCACGAGCAGTACTTC. Amino acid sequence: CASSLVPGSHEQYF. Variable domain in full (rest from reference TRBV5-1 and TRBJ2-7): KAGVTQTPRYLIKTRGQQVTLSCSPISGHRSVSWYQQTPGQGLQFLFEYFSETQRNKGNFPGRFSGRQFSNSRSEMNVSTLELGDSALYLCASSLVPGSHEQYFGPGTRLTVT.

This clone was observed once. The rearrangement joins TRBV19 to TRBJ1-5; D may be TRBD1 (6 bases). The CDR3 is 14 amino acids. CDR1 LNHDA and CDR2 SQIVND come from the germline V gene (reference sequence). Between the trimmed V and J ends, which lost 3 bases and 4 bases, there was a span of 10 bases. The CDR3 DNA is TGTGCCAGTAGTATCGGGGGGCTGAATCAGCCCCAGCATTTT. Protein product: CASSIGGLNQPQHF.

The chain is built from TRBV5-6 and TRBJ1-4; a weak D match, TRBD1 (6 bases). In germline, CDR1 is SGHDT, CDR2 YYEEEE. The CDR3 is made up of 15 amino acids. Trimming pared 0 bases from V and 3 bases from J, leaving 9 bases between. This CDR3 is CASSLAQGPNEKLFF. In DNA, the CDR3 is TGTGCCAGCAGCTTGGCACAGGGACCTAATGAAAAACTGTTTTTT.

This clone was detected only once. The gene calls are TRBV6-2 or TRBV6-3 and TRBJ2-3; 8 bases are shared with TRBD2. This CDR3 has 16 amino acids. Trimming at V came to 6 bases and at J to 2 bases, leaving 10 bases not matched to a gene. Germline V gives CDR1 MNHEY, CDR2 SVGEGT. The DNA of the CDR3 is TGTGCCAGCAGCTCATGGACTAGCTTTTCCACAGATACGCAGTATTTT. Amino acid sequence: CASSSWTSFSTDTQYF.

The V and J genes are TRBV6-2 or TRBV6-3 and TRBJ2-5; 13 bases agree with TRBD2. The V segment lost 6 bases and the J segment 2 bases; nucleotides outside the gene matches: 15. The CDR3 sequence is 19 residues long. The germline V gene encodes CDR1 MNHEY and CDR2 SVGEGT. The CDR3 coding sequence is TGTGCCAGCAGCCGCACTCCCGGACTAGCGGGGGCCGCACAAGAGACCCAGTACTTC. Translated: CASSRTPGLAGAAQETQYF.